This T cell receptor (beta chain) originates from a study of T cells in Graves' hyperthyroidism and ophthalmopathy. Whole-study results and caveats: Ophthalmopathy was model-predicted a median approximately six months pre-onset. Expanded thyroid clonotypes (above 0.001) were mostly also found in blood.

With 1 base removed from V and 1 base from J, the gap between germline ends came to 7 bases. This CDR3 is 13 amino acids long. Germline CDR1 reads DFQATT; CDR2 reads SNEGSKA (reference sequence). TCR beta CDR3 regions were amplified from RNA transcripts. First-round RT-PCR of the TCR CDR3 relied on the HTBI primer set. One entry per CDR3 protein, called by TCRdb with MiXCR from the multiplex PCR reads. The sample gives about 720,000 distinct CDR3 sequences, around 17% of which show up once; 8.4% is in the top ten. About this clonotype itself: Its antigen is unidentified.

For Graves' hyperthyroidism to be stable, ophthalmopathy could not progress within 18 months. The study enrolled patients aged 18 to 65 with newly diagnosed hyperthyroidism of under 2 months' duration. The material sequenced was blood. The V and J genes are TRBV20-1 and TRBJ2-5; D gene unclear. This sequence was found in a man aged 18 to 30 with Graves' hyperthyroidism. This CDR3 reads CSARVPFQETQYF. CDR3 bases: TGCAGTGCTAGAGTTCCGTTCCAAGAGACCCAGTACTTC.